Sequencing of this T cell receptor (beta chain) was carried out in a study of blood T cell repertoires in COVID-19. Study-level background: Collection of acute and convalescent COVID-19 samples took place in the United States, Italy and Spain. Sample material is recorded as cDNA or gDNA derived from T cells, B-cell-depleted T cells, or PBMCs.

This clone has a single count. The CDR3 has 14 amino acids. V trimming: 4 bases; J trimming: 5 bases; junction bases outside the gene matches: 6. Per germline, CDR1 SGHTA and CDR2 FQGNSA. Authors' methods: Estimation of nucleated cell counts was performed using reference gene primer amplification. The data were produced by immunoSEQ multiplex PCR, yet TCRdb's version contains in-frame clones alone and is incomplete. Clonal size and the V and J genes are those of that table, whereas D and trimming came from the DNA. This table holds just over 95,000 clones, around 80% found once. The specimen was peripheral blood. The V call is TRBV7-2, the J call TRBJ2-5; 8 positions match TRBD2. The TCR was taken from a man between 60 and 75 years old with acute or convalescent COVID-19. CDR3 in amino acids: CASSSQRESETQYF. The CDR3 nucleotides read TGTGCCAGCAGCTCTCAGCGGGAGTCCGAGACCCAGTACTTC.